This T cell receptor beta chain was found in a study of cytomegalovirus exposure and HLA in healthy donors. Study-wide background: An early release of data contained about 85 million unique TCRs, which came from HLA-typed donors.

V lost 6 bases and J lost 0, with 12 bases in between. The germline CDR1 and CDR2 sequences are MNHNS and SASEGT. This CDR3 has 15 residues. Both 60 Vbeta primers and 13 Jbeta primers went into the PCR. Produced via immunoSEQ multiplex PCR; TCRdb's table is partial and in-frame only. The repertoire has roughly 190,000 clones, about 80% of them found once; the top ten carry 13% to 15%. Findings and limits, study-wide: Exclusion applied to some V segments, including TRBV6-2 and TRBV6-3, as they were indistinguishable. Being productive about 87% or about 30% of the time was typical of most TCR beta V segments in an earlier analysis. The authors confirmed in vitro that three CMV-associated chains were specific for CMV antigens.

Of note for this clone: Its specificity is unknown.

The chain joins TRBV6-1 to TRBJ1-3; D perhaps matches TRBD1 (5 bases). The source of this sequence is a woman in her 30s in good health and CMV-seropositive. The sequenced sample was PBMCs. The CDR3: CASSLTGVSGNTIYF. CDR3 nucleotide sequence: TGTGCCAGCAGCCTTACAGGAGTCTCTGGAAACACCATATATTTT.